The sequence of this TCR beta chain was determined in a study of read filtering for tumor transcriptome and immune sequencing (dated by TCRdb to 2019 to 2021). Looking at the study overall: The cohort consisted of 17 to 20 male and approximately 15 female patients, with a mean age of around 60 years and an age range of about 40 to 85. By revised international staging, 8 or 9 patients were R-ISS I, under 20 were R-ISS II and 6 or 7 were R-ISS III. After DNase treatment, whole-transcriptome libraries were prepared using the TruSeq RNA Access Library Prep Kit. Per sample, about 3.5 to 11 million TCR-region mapped reads were obtained with IR-seq, compared with only about 85 to 1273 with RNA-seq. The study compared TCR repertoires from targeted immune repertoire sequencing and bulk whole-transcriptome sequencing run on the same bone marrow samples. A main aim was a read-filtering strategy for immune repertoire data, specifically whether clonotypes supported by a single read should be removed. Overall study outcomes, separate from this receptor: The sorted CD138-negative fraction was a mixed bone marrow immune population, not purified T cells. Single-read clonotypes made up about 82% of clonotypes but only 3.5% to 4.5% of total reads in IR-seq, compared with 65% to 75% of clonotypes and roughly 40% of reads in RNA-seq. The correlation between IR-seq and RNA-seq shared clonotype proportions rose when single-read clonotypes were removed. Compared with RNA-seq, IR-seq captured clonotypes at much higher depth and more reliably, and a smaller IR-seq throughput was enough to identify most shared clonotypes.

The junction carries 12 bases between V and J, which are trimmed by 2 bases and 11 bases respectively. The germline V gene (reference sequence) specifies DFQATT as CDR1 and SNEGSKA as CDR2. From its cysteine to its phenylalanine, the CDR3 spans 11 amino acids. The DNA shown is the 33-base CDR3, in frame from base 1. This clonotype has at least ten counts. Its recognized antigen is unknown. It has no much larger one-base neighbor in the sample; base qualities were not kept. The Immunoverse kit was used to build TCR libraries from about 400 ng RNA, with molecular barcoded adaptors covering alpha/delta and beta/gamma chains. TCR library preparation used the same RNA that was used for transcriptome sequencing. Sequencing of the TCR libraries was done on an Illumina HiSeq 4000 with 2 x 150 cycles. The paper's processing steps were these. MiXCR aligned TCR reads to human V, D, J and C references and assembled the aligned reads into CDR3 clonotypes, with quality filtering and error correction included. The tcR package in R was used for analysis of clonotype counts and gene usage diversity. For inspection of raw mapping reads, RNA-seq reads were mapped by STAR aligner version 2.5.3a onto GRCh37 of the human genome. IR-seq fastq files were randomly downsampled with Seqtk 1.3 to test the effect of sequencing depth on detected clonotypes. TCRdb reprocessing: public reads trimmed at Q25 with fastp, clones called with MiXCR, in-frame beta chains kept. Duplicate CDR3 protein sequences are folded into a single record with the most common DNA and genes. TCRdb, not the original authors, processed these V and J calls. A total of 15,000 or so distinct CDR3 sequences appear in this sample, about 20% of them only once. The ten biggest clones cover 65% to 85% of the sample.

Bone marrow was sampled from every patient at the time of active disease. Bone marrow mononuclear cells were isolated by Ficoll-Hypaque density gradient centrifugation. Myeloma plasma cells were removed and CD138-negative cells were obtained by negative selection following labeling with CD138 magnetic microbeads on a MACS separator. Flow cytometry with CD138 antibodies on an Attune NxT was used to check how pure the isolated cells were. TRIzol reagent was used to extract total RNA, and a NanoDrop spectrophotometer was used to quantify the extracted RNA. For each patient, paired RNA-seq and IR-seq were run on the CD138-negative bone marrow sample from that patient.

The sequenced sample consisted of a population of CD138-negative cells sorted from bone marrow. The sample's cell subset or site label is to be understood as: bone marrow mononuclear cells depleted of CD138+ plasma/myeloma cells by negative magnetic selection. The source of this sequence is a donor aged 40 or older with multiple myeloma. Rearrangement joined TRBV20-1 to TRBJ1-1; tentative D gene TRBD1, with 5 bases matching. In nucleotides, the sequence is TGCAGTGCTAGATCTCAGGGACTGGCTTTCTTT. Translation gives CSARSQGLAFF.